Listed below are T cell receptor beta chains from one sample, sequenced in a study of T cell repertoires in cytomegalovirus infection. TCRdb reprocessed the reads via MiXCR and lists one record per CDR3 protein. Of about 920,000 distinct CDR3 sequences in the sample, around 30% were seen once. No antigen has been assigned to these receptors. The sequencing here drew on cultured CD8+ T cells from PBMCs, taken from culture after CMV antigen stimulation. The receptors were sampled from a human donor in good health (CMV status not recorded). Some clones in this sample may be carry-over from other donors' samples. CDR3s include the opening cysteine and the closing phenylalanine or tryptophan. The order of the fields is D gene, J gene, V gene, clone size, CDR3 DNA, CDR3 protein. A D gene is named only where the DNA matches it firmly. Clone size is stated in some rows and not others, as once, few, many or a class when expanded.

TRBD1 TRBJ1-2 TRBV25-1 few TGTGCCAGCAGTGGGGTGGCAGGGACAGGGTTTGGCTACACCTTC CASSGVAGTGFGYTF
NA TRBJ2-1 TRBV5-4 few TGTGCCAGCAGCTTGATGAGGTCAGGGGGGTACAATGAGCAGTTCTTC CASSLMRSGGYNEQFF
TRBD1 TRBJ1-2 TRBV12-3/TRBV12-4 NA TGTGCCAGCAGTTTGGTCTTAAGGGGACAGGGTAGCTATGGCTACACCTTC CASSLVLRGQGSYGYTF
NA TRBJ1-2 TRBV19 few TGTGCCAGTAGTATAGTAACGGAAAACAACTATGGCTACACCTTC CASSIVTENNYGYTF
NA TRBJ1-1 TRBV14 NA TGTGCCAGCAGCCAAGATCTAATCAGGATGAACACTGAAGCTTTCTTT CASSQDLIRMNTEAFF
NA TRBJ2-2 TRBV10-3 NA TGTGCCATCAGTGACGCTGAAAACACCGGGGAGCTGTTTTTT CAISDAENTGELFF
NA TRBJ2-5 TRBV6-1 NA TGTGCCAGCAGGTCTGACTACAAAGAGACCCAGTACTTC CASRSDYKETQYF
NA TRBJ2-7 TRBV7-6 NA TGTGCCAGCAGCTTAGAACGGGGTCTGAACTACGAGCAGTACTTC CASSLERGLNYEQYF
NA TRBJ1-1 TRBV27 few TGTGCCAGCAGGGACGGTGAGGGGACTGAAGCTTTCTTT CASRDGEGTEAFF
TRBD1 TRBJ2-7 TRBV6-5 NA TGTGCCAGCAGTTACTCTTTTTTTCAGGGGGCGCCGGGTGAGCAGTACTTC CASSYSFFQGAPGEQYF
NA TRBJ2-1 TRBV28 few TGTGCCAGCAGTCCTGCGGCTGAGCAGTTCTTC CASSPAAEQFF
NA TRBJ2-1 TRBV7-8 NA TGTGCCTGCAGCTTAGGGCGCAATGAGCAGTTCTTC CACSLGRNEQFF
TRBD1 TRBJ2-2 TRBV4-1 few TGCGCCAGCAGCCATGATCCGGGACAGGGGGACACCGGGGAGCTGTTTTTT CASSHDPGQGDTGELFF
TRBD2 TRBJ2-6 TRBV6-1 NA TGTGCCAGCATCGGGACTAGCGGGCACCCCTCTGGGGCCAACGTCCTGACTTTC CASIGTSGHPSGANVLTF
NA TRBJ1-5 TRBV7-8 NA TGTGCCAGCAGATTAAAAACTGGCAATCAGCCCCAGCATTTT CASRLKTGNQPQHF
TRBD2 TRBJ2-1 TRBV9 NA TGTGCCAGCAGCGTAGAGCTAGCGGGGGAGGACAATGAGCAGTTCTTC CASSVELAGEDNEQFF
TRBD1 TRBJ2-2 TRBV7-9 NA TGTGCCAGCAGCTCCGGGACAGGGTTCCGGGAGCTGTTTTTT CASSSGTGFRELFF
TRBD2 TRBJ2-3 TRBV6-1 few TGTGCCAGCAGCGGGGGGACTAGCCCTCTACCCACCCAGTATTTT CASSGGTSPLPTQYF
TRBD1 TRBJ2-1 TRBV27 NA TGTGCCATCGGCAGGGGACAGGGTAACTACAATGAGCAGTTCTTC CAIGRGQGNYNEQFF
NA TRBJ2-7 TRBV2 few TGTGCCAGCAGTGAAGGGCCGGACGCCTACGAGCAGTACTTC CASSEGPDAYEQYF
TRBD1 TRBJ1-2 TRBV7-6 many TGTGCCAGCAGTTCGGGGGACAGGGGGAACTATGGCTACACCTTC CASSSGDRGNYGYTF
NA TRBJ2-2 TRBV4-3 once TGCGCCAGCAGCCAAGACGGCGGGGCGAACACCGGGGAGCTGTTTTTT CASSQDGGANTGELFF
NA TRBJ2-1 TRBV24-1 NA TGTGCCACCAGTGACCCCGGAGATAATGAGCAGTTCTTC CATSDPGDNEQFF
TRBD1 TRBJ1-2 TRBV7-2 many TGTGCCAGCAGCTTTCCCTCACAGGGGTATGGCTACACCTTC CASSFPSQGYGYTF
TRBD2 TRBJ2-3 TRBV4-1 NA TGCGCCAGCAGCCAAGAGGGGGGGACTACAGATACGCAGTATTTT CASSQEGGTTDTQYF
NA TRBJ1-1 TRBV12-3/TRBV12-4 NA TGTGCCAGCAGCCAACTGGGGCAGAATGAAGCTTTCTTT CASSQLGQNEAFF
NA TRBJ1-2 TRBV27 NA TGTGCCAGCAGTTCAAATCGGAGGAATGGCTACACCTTC CASSSNRRNGYTF
TRBD2 TRBJ2-1 TRBV20-1 NA TGCAGTGCCCCCGGGACTAGCGGGCACAATGAGCAGTTCTTC CSAPGTSGHNEQFF
NA TRBJ2-3 TRBV11-2 few TGTGCCAGCAGCCCTCAACAGGGTTCGGATACGCAGTATTTT CASSPQQGSDTQYF
NA TRBJ2-2 TRBV6-2/TRBV6-3 few TGTGCCAGCAGTTACTCCGTGGCGGTGTCCGAGAACACCGGGGAGCTGTTTTTT CASSYSVAVSENTGELFF
NA TRBJ1-4 TRBV27 NA TGTGCCAGCAGTCACAGATCGAGGGGGGAGGTTAATGAAAAACTGTTTTTT CASSHRSRGEVNEKLFF
NA TRBJ2-1 TRBV7-9 NA TGTGCCAGCAGCTTAGCGGGCTACGTCTACAATGAGCAGTTCTTC CASSLAGYVYNEQFF
TRBD1 TRBJ1-1 TRBV7-9 NA TGTGCCAGCAGCTATCCGACGGACAGGGTCGAAACTGAAGCTTTCTTT CASSYPTDRVETEAFF
TRBD1 TRBJ1-2 TRBV27 NA TGTGCCACCTATAGGGGGCTTGGCTACACCTTC CATYRGLGYTF
TRBD2 TRBJ2-7 TRBV5-4 few TGTGCCAGCAGCCCCGGGACTAGCGTATACTACGAGCAGTACTTC CASSPGTSVYYEQYF
TRBD1 TRBJ2-1 TRBV7-6 many TGTGCCAGCAGCTTAGCTCCGTTGGGACAGGGCTACAATGAGCAGTTCTTC CASSLAPLGQGYNEQFF
TRBD2 TRBJ2-7 TRBV6-6 NA TGTGCCAACAGTTACTCGGGGGGGGGCTACGAGCAGTACTTC CANSYSGGGYEQYF
TRBD1 TRBJ1-2 TRBV5-1 NA TGCGCCAGCAGCTTGGAAACAGGGGCCTCTTATGGCTACACCTTC CASSLETGASYGYTF
TRBD2 TRBJ2-1 TRBV29-1 NA TGCAGCGTTGAAGATCCCTATGGCGGGGGGGCATACAATGAGCAGTTCTTC CSVEDPYGGGAYNEQFF
NA TRBJ1-2 TRBV6-2/TRBV6-3 NA TGTGCCAGCGGCCCAGAAGGATCTAACTATGGCTACACCTTC CASGPEGSNYGYTF
TRBD1 TRBJ1-1 TRBV19 few TGTGCCAGTAGTACGCCCCTTGTTCCAGGGGGGACTGAAGCTTTCTTT CASSTPLVPGGTEAFF
NA TRBJ1-1 TRBV6-1 few TGTGCCAGCAGTCTTGTAGGGTCTGGCACTGAAGCTTTCTTT CASSLVGSGTEAFF
NA TRBJ1-2 TRBV10-2 few TGCGCCAGCAGTGAGACGGACCTGGCAGATGGCTACACCTTC CASSETDLADGYTF
NA TRBJ2-1 TRBV9 NA TGTGCCAGCAGCTCCCGCGGGGCCGTGTACAATGAGCAGTTCTTC CASSSRGAVYNEQFF
TRBD2 TRBJ2-1 TRBV6-5 few TGTGCCAGCAGCTACGGCCTAGCGGGATACAACAATGAGCAGTTCTTC CASSYGLAGYNNEQFF
TRBD2 TRBJ2-1 TRBV4-3 many TGCGCCAGCAGCCAAGGACTAGCGGGGGGGCAAAATGAGCAGTTCTTC CASSQGLAGGQNEQFF
NA TRBJ1-1 TRBV29-1 NA TGCAGCGGGTTCCCGGGACCTCGCACTGAAGCTTTCTTT CSGFPGPRTEAFF
TRBD1 TRBJ2-6 TRBV11-2 few TGTGCCAGCAGCTTAGGTGGGACAGGGGGCTCTGGGGCCAACGTCCTGACTTTC CASSLGGTGGSGANVLTF
NA TRBJ2-1 TRBV6-5 NA TGTGCCAGCAGCACGCGGGTCCGCTCCTACAATGAGCAGTTCTTC CASSTRVRSYNEQFF
NA TRBJ2-1 TRBV6-2/TRBV6-3 NA TGTGCCAGTCTACAAACCTACAATGAGCAGTTCTTC CASLQTYNEQFF
NA TRBJ2-3 TRBV6-4 NA TGTGCCAGCACTATCGGCCCTCCGGATACGCAGTATTTT CASTIGPPDTQYF
NA TRBJ1-5 TRBV11-2 few TGTGCCAGCAGCTTATGGCTAAGTCAGCCCCAGCATTTT CASSLWLSQPQHF
TRBD1 TRBJ1-1 TRBV11-2 NA TGTGCCAGCAGCTGGGGGGACAGGGGGAACACTGAAGCTTTCTTT CASSWGDRGNTEAFF
TRBD1 TRBJ2-6 TRBV7-9 NA TGTGCCAGCAGGACGAGGACAGGGGGCGCCTCTGGATGGGAGAGCTCTGGGGCCAACGTCCTGACTTTC CASRTRTGGASGWESSGANVLTF
TRBD1 TRBJ1-1 TRBV7-9 NA TGTGCCTTAGGGGGCGAGTACACTGAAGCTTTCTTT CALGGEYTEAFF
TRBD1 TRBJ2-2 TRBV7-9 few TGTGCCAGCAGCTTTCGGACAGGGCTTGGGGCCGGGGAGCTGTTTTTT CASSFRTGLGAGELFF
TRBD2 TRBJ2-3 TRBV24-1 NA TGTGCCACCGAGGGGACTAGCGGCACAGATACGCAGTATTTT CATEGTSGTDTQYF